The present entry profiles one TCR beta chain with its context. The data are from a study of blood T cell repertoires in COVID-19. Study-level information: COVID-19 samples collected from the United States, Italy and Spain covered acute and convalescent phases. PBMCs, B-cell-depleted T cells, or T cells were the source of the cDNA or gDNA that made up the material.

Methods used by the authors: For nucleated cells, counts were estimated from reference gene primer amplification. Generated by immunoSEQ multiplex PCR, the TCRdb table keeps only in-frame clones and is missing some. That table is the source of V, J and clone size, and D and trimming were worked out from the DNA. The profile shows about 77,000 clones, roughly three quarters of them singletons. V shed 4 bases and J shed 2 bases, with 17 bases lying between them. This CDR3 is built from 16 residues. From germline, CDR1 is LGHDT and CDR2 YNNKEL (reference sequence). The chain couples TRBV3-1 (or the pseudogene TRBV3-2) to TRBJ1-1; a possible D gene is TRBD1 (6 bases). The sequencing input was peripheral blood. This clonotype was sampled from a man between 65 and 79 years old with active or convalescent COVID-19. The CDR3 loop is CASSPRTVSPNTEAFF. The CDR3 DNA follows: TGTGCCAGCAGCCCCCGGACAGTGAGCCCAAACACTGAAGCTTTCTTT.